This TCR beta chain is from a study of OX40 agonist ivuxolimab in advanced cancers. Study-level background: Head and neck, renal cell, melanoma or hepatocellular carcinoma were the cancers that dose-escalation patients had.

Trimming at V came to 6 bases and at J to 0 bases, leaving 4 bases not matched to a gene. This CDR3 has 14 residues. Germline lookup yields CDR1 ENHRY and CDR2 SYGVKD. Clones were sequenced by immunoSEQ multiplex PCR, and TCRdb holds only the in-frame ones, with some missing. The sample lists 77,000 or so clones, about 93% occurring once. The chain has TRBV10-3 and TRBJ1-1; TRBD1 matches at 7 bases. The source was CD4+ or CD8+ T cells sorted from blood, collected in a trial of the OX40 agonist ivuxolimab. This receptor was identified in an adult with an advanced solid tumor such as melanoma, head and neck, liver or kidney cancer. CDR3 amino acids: CAISWTGMNTEAFF. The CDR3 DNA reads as TGTGCCATCAGCTGGACAGGAATGAACACTGAAGCTTTCTTT.